These 5 T cell receptor beta chains originate from one sample sequenced in a study of blood T cells in healthy people across ages. A second PCR of about 6 to 11 cycles used a sample-barcoded 5' primer and a J-beta primer mix. TCRdb re-derived calls from the 5' RACE reads in MiXCR, one entry per CDR3 protein. The profile shows about 780,000 distinct CDR3 sequences, around half of them singletons. What was sequenced was blood. The receptors here all came from a man of 80 years or more in good health.

The chain links TRBV29-1 to TRBJ1-1; no reliable D call. The CDR3 is 12 residues long. CDR1 and CDR2 from the germline V gene are SQVTM and ANQGSEA. This CDR3 is CSMAFVNTEAFF. In DNA, the CDR3 is TGCAGTATGGCCTTCGTAAATACTGAAGCTTTCTTT.

The chain combines TRBV12-3 or TRBV12-4 with TRBJ2-7; the match to TRBD1 covers 8 bases. V lost 3 bases, J lost 5 bases, and 9 bases stayed unmatched. The CDR3 covers 15 residues. CDR3 in amino acids: CASSFYGRGQDEQYF. DNA for the CDR3: TGTGCCAGCAGTTTCTATGGCAGGGGGCAGGACGAGCAGTACTTC.

This clonotype came up a few times. The gene calls are TRBV20-1 and TRBJ2-1; D might be TRBD2 (5 bases). Germline CDR1 and CDR2: DFQATT and SNEGSKA (reference sequence). The CDR3 loop spans 14 amino acids. The V end lost 1 base, the J end lost 13 bases, and 20 bases lay between the germline ends. The CDR3 loop is CSARGSTVGLLQFF. The CDR3 region has the DNA TGCAGTGCTAGAGGGAGTACTGTCGGACTTCTACAGTTCTTC.

This clonotype has a handful of counts. A much more abundant neighbour one base away suggests this may be a read error. The gene calls are TRBV5-1 and TRBJ2-5, with D unclear. The CDR3 is 12 amino acids. Trimming left V 0 bases short and J 5 bases short, with 5 bases between. Germline CDR1 is SGHRS and CDR2 is YFSETQ. The CDR3 loop is CASSLESETQYF. CDR3 nucleotides: TGCGCCAGCAGCTTGGAGTCCGAGACCCAGTACTTC.

The chain recombines TRBV12-3 or TRBV12-4 with TRBJ1-2; 8 bases are shared with TRBD1. The CDR3 length is 13 residues. Trimming cost V 3 bases and J 4 bases; bases outside gene matches: 1. The CDR3 DNA is TGTGCCAGCAGTTTCACAGGGGGCTATGGCTACACCTTC. Encoded protein: CASSFTGGYGYTF.